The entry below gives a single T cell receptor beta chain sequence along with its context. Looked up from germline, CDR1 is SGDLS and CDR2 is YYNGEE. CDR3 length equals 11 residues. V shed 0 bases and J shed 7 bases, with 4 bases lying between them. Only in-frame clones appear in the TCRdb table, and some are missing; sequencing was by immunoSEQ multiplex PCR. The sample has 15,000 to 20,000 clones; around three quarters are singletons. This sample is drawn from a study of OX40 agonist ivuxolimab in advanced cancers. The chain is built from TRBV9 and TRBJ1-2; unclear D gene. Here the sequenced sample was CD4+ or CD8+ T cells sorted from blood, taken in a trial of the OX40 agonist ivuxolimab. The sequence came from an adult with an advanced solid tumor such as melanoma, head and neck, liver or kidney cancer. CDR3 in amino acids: CASSVGAGYTF. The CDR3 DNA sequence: TGTGCCAGCAGCGTAGGCGCTGGCTACACCTTC.